This T cell receptor beta chain is drawn from a study of immune characterization of retroperitoneal liposarcoma. A single record per CDR3 protein comes from TCRdb applying MiXCR to the PCR reads. The sample holds 8,500 to 11,000 distinct CDR3 sequences, roughly a quarter seen once. CDR1 and CDR2 from the germline V gene are LGHDT and YNNKEL (reference sequence). The CDR3 covers 14 residues. Sequenced input: tumor tissue. The V and J genes are TRBV3-1 and TRBJ2-5; D ambiguous. Judging by the DNA end, TRBJ2-1 fits better; the J call may be wrong. The receptor's source is a female donor with retroperitoneal liposarcoma. CDR3 residues: CASSQESGNNEQFF. The CDR3 DNA reads TGTGCCAGCAGCCAAGAGTCAGGCAACAATGAGCAGTTCTTC.